The present T cell receptor beta chain was sequenced within a study of cytomegalovirus exposure and HLA in healthy donors. Study-wide results and caveats: The listing of roughly 160 TCR beta chains classed them as cytomegalovirus-associated. What a later analysis reportedly showed was that an Asian-associated ancestry cluster had fewer N-insertions than the approximately 700-donor mean. As confirmed in vitro, a few CMV-associated chains were specific for CMV antigens. Later on, a genetic analysis was performed. It linked a missense variant in DCLRE1C with V- and J-gene trimming of TCR beta.

From germline, CDR1 is KGHSH and CDR2 LQKENI. Deletions cut 0 bases from V and 6 bases from J, with 12 bases between. The CDR3 runs 15 residues. Primers for the PCR totalled 60 Vbeta and 13 Jbeta. Profiled with immunoSEQ multiplex PCR; TCRdb holds only in-frame clones, not every one. The table for this sample gives tens of thousands of clones. Notes on this clone: The antigen is unknown.

The sequence was obtained from a middle-aged woman in good health and CMV-seronegative. The sample comprised PBMCs. The V gene is TRBV18, the J gene TRBJ2-1; D gene uncertain. The CDR3 region has the DNA TGTGCCAGCTCACCACCCTTAGTTACCTTCAATGAGCAGTTCTTC. Its protein is CASSPPLVTFNEQFF.